Listed below are T cell receptor beta chains from one sample, sequenced in a study of T cells in Graves' hyperthyroidism and ophthalmopathy. TCRdb fed the multiplex PCR reads into MiXCR, producing one record per CDR3 protein. The data hold roughly 630,000 distinct CDR3 sequences, with around a sixth observed a single time. The sequencing input was blood. Receptor source: a woman younger than 45 with Graves' hyperthyroidism. Both conserved end residues are part of each CDR3. D genes are given only for firm matches. Rows may omit the clone size; those that give it use once, few, many or a size class.

v_call	j_call	d_call	clone_size	cdr3_nt	cdr3_aa
TRBV7-2	TRBJ2-1	TRBD1	-	TGTGCCAGCAGCTTCCTCAACAGGGGGAATAATGAGCAGTTCTTC	CASSFLNRGNNEQFF
TRBV10-3	TRBJ2-3	-	many	TGTGCCATCAGTGAGGAAACAGATACGCAGTATTTT	CAISEETDTQYF
TRBV4-3	TRBJ2-7	-	-	TGCGCCAGCAGCCAAGATCGCGGAAACTACGAGCAGTACTTC	CASSQDRGNYEQYF
TRBV10-2	TRBJ2-3	-	-	TGCGCCAGCAGTGACCCCCGACGTAGCACAGATACGCAGTATTTT	CASSDPRRSTDTQYF
TRBV18	TRBJ2-7	-	many	TGTGCCAGCTCACCGGTACAGTTCTACGAGCAGTACTTC	CASSPVQFYEQYF
TRBV20-1	TRBJ1-6	TRBD1	many	TGCAGTGCGCCGCCGGGACAGAGCAACAATCCTTTAGGTTCACCCCTCCACTTT	CSAPPGQSNNPLGSPLHF
TRBV24-1	TRBJ2-1	-	many	TGTGCCACCAGTCCGACAGGCAGCTCCTACAATGAGCAGTTCTTC	CATSPTGSSYNEQFF
TRBV5-5	TRBJ1-2	-	-	TGTGCCAGCAGACCAGTTCCCCCGGGGAACTATGGCTACACCTTC	CASRPVPPGNYGYTF
TRBV5-4	TRBJ2-3	TRBD2	few	TGTGCCAGCAGCGGGGGACTAGCGGCCACAGATACGCAGTATTTT	CASSGGLAATDTQYF
TRBV4-3	TRBJ2-7	-	few	TGCGCCAGCAGCCAAGTTGGGGACTACGAGCAGTACTTC	CASSQVGDYEQYF
TRBV30	TRBJ2-7	-	many	TGTGCCTGGAGTGTGACCGGGGATGGATACGAGCAGTACTTC	CAWSVTGDGYEQYF
TRBV29-1	TRBJ1-2	-	many	TGCAGCGTTTCCCAGGACCGAATTAACTATGGCTACACCTTC	CSVSQDRINYGYTF
TRBV7-9	TRBJ1-1	-	many	TGTGCCAGCAGCTTAGAAGGGCGGTACAGTAGAAACACTGAAGCTTTCTTT	CASSLEGRYSRNTEAFF
TRBV28	TRBJ2-3	TRBD2	many	TGTGCCAGCAGACCTAGCGGGAGGCAGGATACGCAGTATTTT	CASRPSGRQDTQYF
TRBV6-2/TRBV6-3	TRBJ2-5	-	-	TGTGCCAGCAACCCCGCGGCTCGGGAGACCCAGTACTTC	CASNPAARETQYF
TRBV7-9	TRBJ2-7	TRBD1	many	TGTGCCAGCAGCAACCGGGACAGGGCGGCCTACGAGCAGTACTTC	CASSNRDRAAYEQYF
TRBV9	TRBJ2-2	-	many	TGTGCCAGCAGCGTAGTGGTCGGGGAGCTGTTTTTT	CASSVVVGELFF
TRBV25-1	TRBJ1-5	-	-	TGTGCCAGCAGTGAACGGACCCACCTCATCCCCCAGCATTTT	CASSERTHLIPQHF
TRBV20-1	TRBJ1-6	-	-	TGCAGTGCTAGGGGTCGGGGGGGTCGGTGGAGCTCCTATAATTCACCCCTCCACTTT	CSARGRGGRWSSYNSPLHF
TRBV7-3	TRBJ2-2	TRBD2	many	TGTGCCAGCAGCCCCTGGACTAGCGGTATTACCGGGGAGCTGTTTTTT	CASSPWTSGITGELFF
TRBV4-1	TRBJ2-6	-	few	TGCGCCAGCAGCCAAGTTCCGGGGGCTGGGGCCAACGTCCTGACTTTC	CASSQVPGAGANVLTF
TRBV6-1	TRBJ1-2	-	many	TGTGCCAGCAGTGAATCGGTCTGGACCTATGGCTACACCTTC	CASSESVWTYGYTF
TRBV4-2	TRBJ2-2	TRBD1	-	TGTGCCAGCAGCCAAGTATCACAGGGGATAACCGGGGAGCTGTTTTTT	CASSQVSQGITGELFF
TRBV30	TRBJ2-7	-	many	TGTGCCTGGAGTGTACTGGCAGCCCAAGTCTACGAGCAGTACTTC	CAWSVLAAQVYEQYF
TRBV27	TRBJ2-7	-	few	TGTGCCAGCAGTTCAGACGGGCGTTGGCAGTACTTC	CASSSDGRWQYF
TRBV30	TRBJ1-4	-	many	TGTGCCTGGAGTGTAATGGAAGGGGGAGCTGAAAAACTGTTTTTT	CAWSVMEGGAEKLFF
TRBV11-2	TRBJ1-5	-	-	TGCGCCAGCAGCCAACTAATAGATCAGCCCCAGCATTTT	CASSQLIDQPQHF
TRBV25-1	TRBJ2-5	TRBD2	once	TGTGCCAGCAGTGCTCTAGCGGGGCGAACGGGGGAGACCCAGTACTTC	CASSALAGRTGETQYF
TRBV7-3	TRBJ2-1	-	many	TGTGCCAGCAGCTTAACGGGGGTTAGCGGAAATGAGCAGTTCTTC	CASSLTGVSGNEQFF
TRBV5-1	TRBJ2-1	-	many	TGCGCCAGCAGCTTGTTGTTGCCAGGCTCCTACAATGAGCAGTTCTTC	CASSLLLPGSYNEQFF
TRBV28	TRBJ2-7	TRBD1	-	TGTACCAGCAGGACAGGGTACTCCTACGAGCAGTACTTC	CTSRTGYSYEQYF
TRBV6-4	TRBJ1-5	TRBD1	-	TGTGCCAGCACTGGACAGGGGGATCAGCCCCAGCATTTT	CASTGQGDQPQHF
TRBV6-1	TRBJ1-5	TRBD1	few	TGTGCCAGCAGTGAAGGGGGACAGGACTATCAGCCCCAGCATTTT	CASSEGGQDYQPQHF
TRBV20-1	TRBJ1-1	-	few	TGCAGTGCTCCATCCGGTAAAGGCGTGAACACTGAAGCTTTCTTT	CSAPSGKGVNTEAFF
TRBV30	TRBJ2-2	TRBD2	few	TGTGCCTGGACAGGGGCCGGGACTAGCGGTACCGGGGAGCTGTTTTTT	CAWTGAGTSGTGELFF
TRBV5-6	TRBJ1-4	TRBD1	-	TGTGCCAGCAGCTCGGACAGGCGGGATGAAAAACTGTTTTTT	CASSSDRRDEKLFF
TRBV19	TRBJ1-5	-	-	TGTGCCAGTAGTATGGTGAGGGACGGTCAGCCCCAGCATTTT	CASSMVRDGQPQHF
TRBV15	TRBJ2-1	-	-	TGTGCCACCAGCAGAGAGGTTCAGGCCGTGGTGCAGTTCTTC	CATSREVQAVVQFF
TRBV5-1	TRBJ2-2	TRBD2	many	TGCGCCAGCAGCTTGGTACTAGCGGAGACCGGGGAGCTGTTTTTT	CASSLVLAETGELFF
TRBV28	TRBJ1-2	-	many	TGTGCCAGCAGTGACGCAGAGAACTATGGCTACACCTTC	CASSDAENYGYTF